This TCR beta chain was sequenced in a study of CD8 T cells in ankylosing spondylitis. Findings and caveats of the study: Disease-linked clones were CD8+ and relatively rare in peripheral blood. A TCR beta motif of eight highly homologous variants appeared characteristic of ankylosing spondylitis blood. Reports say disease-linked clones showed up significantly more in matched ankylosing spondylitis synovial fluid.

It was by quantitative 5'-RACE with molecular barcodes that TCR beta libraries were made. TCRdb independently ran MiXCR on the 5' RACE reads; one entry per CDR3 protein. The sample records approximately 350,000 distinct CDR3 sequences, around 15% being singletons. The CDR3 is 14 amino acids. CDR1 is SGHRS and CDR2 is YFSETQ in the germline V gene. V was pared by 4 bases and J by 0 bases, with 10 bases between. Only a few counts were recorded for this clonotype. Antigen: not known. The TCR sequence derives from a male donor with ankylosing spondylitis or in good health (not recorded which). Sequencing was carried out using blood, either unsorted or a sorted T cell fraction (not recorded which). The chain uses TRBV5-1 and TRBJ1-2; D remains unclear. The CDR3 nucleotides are TGCGCCAGCAGCATCTCCCAGACTAACTATGGCTACACCTTC. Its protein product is CASSISQTNYGYTF.